Sequencing of this T cell receptor beta chain was carried out in a study of regulatory T cells in long-lasting Graves disease. Study-wide results and limits: Persistent Graves' patients showed less TCR diversity than newly diagnosed ones. Persistent patients shared more public clonotypes (about 2,700) than new patients (roughly 970). Persistent disease samples used TRBV28, TRBJ1-2 and TRBJ2-5 preferentially.

The V end lost 5 bases, the J end lost 6 bases, and 16 bases lay between the germline ends. The CDR3 loop spans 15 amino acids. Germline V gene lookup returns CDR1 LNHDA and CDR2 SQIVND (reference sequence). Construction of the TCR beta libraries employed iRepertoire HTBI primers in conjunction with Arm-PCR of CDR3 regions. TCRdb called the multiplex PCR reads again in MiXCR, with one record for every CDR3 protein. The sample contains approximately 400,000 distinct CDR3 sequences, roughly 20% of which appear only once. The time point denotes: persistent/refractory GD, antithyroid drugs over 5 years with positive TRAb. Making the TCR library involved RNA that had been extracted from PBMCs. Notes on this clonotype: The antigen is unknown.

V usage is TRBV19 and J usage is TRBJ1-4; D perhaps matches TRBD1 (5 bases). The sequence derives from a female donor with Graves disease. The sequenced sample was peripheral blood mononuclear cells (PBMCs), obtained when the disease was refractory, from a patient treated with antithyroid drugs. This chain's CDR3 is CASSDRPGTDEKLFF. In nucleotides, the CDR3 is TGTGCCAGTAGTGACCGTCCCGGGACTGATGAAAAACTGTTTTTT.